This T cell receptor (beta chain) was recorded in a study of blood T cell repertoires in COVID-19 (dated by TCRdb to 2018 to 2020). With respect to the entire study: Samples covering the acute and convalescent phases of COVID-19 were provided by collaborators in the United States, Italy and Spain. The material from the prospective study consisted of cDNA or gDNA derived from T cells, B-cell-depleted T cells, or PBMCs. The repertoires were released in a freely available public database intended as a resource for research on the immune response to SARS-CoV-2. Nearly every sample came with metadata listing a de-identified subject ID, COVID-19 status, age in years and sex. The dataset comprised deeply sampled blood TCRbeta repertoires from subjects exposed to, actively infected with, or recovered from COVID-19. HLA class I and class II types, where available, came from metadata supplied by the sample provider rather than from assay-based typing. The samples were drawn from two sources: the first 160 participants of the ongoing ImmuneRACE study, and 1,000 to 1,500 subjects contributed by 6 global collaborators. Beyond this particular receptor, the publication reports: The quantity of clinical and demographic metadata differed by source and by participant and was supplied without curation.

Enrolling through a virtual design, the prospective study's participants ranged in age from roughly 18 to 89 years and lived across 24 United States geographic areas. In the prospective study, cohorts were assigned on the basis of participant-reported clinical history obtained from a screening survey and a study questionnaire. Recovered participants in ImmuneRACE Cohort 3 were defined as having two consecutive negative NP/OP PCR tests, clearance from a healthcare professional, or resolution of symptoms. Each participant in the prospective study had whole blood, serum and a nasopharyngeal or oropharyngeal swab collected by mobile phlebotomists. Additional blood draws and questionnaires over an approximately 2-month period could optionally be provided by prospective study participants. Blood samples from the prospective study were shipped frozen or at room temperature prior to DNA extraction. TCRbeta CDR3 regions were amplified from genomic DNA by means of the immunoSEQ Assay, a bias-controlled multiplex PCR. The authors' analysis ran thus. Within the assay, amplification of reference gene primers was used to estimate how many nucleated cells each sample contained. To quantify the absolute abundance of each unique TCRbeta CDR3 rearrangement, sequence reads were collapsed and filtered. For each sample, productive Simpson clonality was calculated by taking the square root of Simpson's diversity index across productive rearrangements. In its TCRdb copy, this immuneACCESS table keeps in-frame sequences only and misses some clones. Where compared with another copy, unresolved V genes explain less than half of these, and the others have no known cause. V and J calls and clone size are given by that table; D and trimming were obtained from the DNA. This sample lists about 170,000 clones; around 84% were detected once. Nearly 15% of the sample is taken by the ten largest.

From the cysteine through the phenylalanine, the CDR3 covers 14 amino acids. Of all the DNA, just the CDR3 is kept, 42 bases in frame from base 1. V has 7 bases trimmed and J has 7 bases trimmed; junction bases matching no gene number 7. As encoded in the germline V gene, CDR1 is MNHEY while CDR2 is SVGAGI. As for this clone: The clone's antigen remains unknown. There are no base qualities to consult, and no much larger clone falls within one base.

The V and J genes are TRBV6-5 and TRBJ2-1, with 10 bases matching TRBD1. The TCR sequence derives from a man aged 45-65 years who had recovered from COVID-19. Sequenced sample: PBMCs or T cells enriched from blood (not recorded which). CDR3 region: CASNRDRGRNEQFF. The DNA reads TGTGCCAGCAATCGGGACAGGGGTCGTAATGAGCAGTTCTTC.